This T cell receptor beta chain emerged from a study of blood T cell repertoires in COVID-19. Using immunoSEQ multiplex PCR, the repertoire was profiled, and TCRdb retains in-frame clones only, with some absent. The sample shows roughly 300,000 clones, roughly nine tenths of them seen only once. The V gene's germline CDR1 is SEHNR and CDR2 FQNEAQ (reference sequence). V was shortened by 5 bases and J by 4 bases, with 5 bases between the two germline ends. CDR3 length: 11 residues. The specimen sequenced was peripheral blood. The clonotype originates from a woman in her twenties or thirties with COVID-19, enrolled during active disease. The chain has TRBV7-9 and TRBJ1-1; no reliable D call. The CDR3 region has the DNA TGTGCCAGCAGCCCTTTCACTGAAGCTTTCTTT. As protein: CASSPFTEAFF.